Listed below are T cell receptor beta chains from one sample, sequenced in a study of monozygotic twins with inflammatory bowel disease. TCRdb reprocessed the 5' RACE reads, keeping one entry per CDR3 protein, no DNA. This table holds 190,000 or so distinct CDR3 sequences. The specimen sequenced was blood. The source is a human donor with ulcerative colitis or Crohn's disease, or a healthy co-twin of an affected twin (not recorded which). CDR3s include the opening cysteine and the closing phenylalanine or tryptophan.

J gene	V gene	CDR3 protein
TRBJ1-1	TRBV5-1	CASYVGENTEAFF
TRBJ2-5	TRBV9	CASSVGAFGLVAETQYF
TRBJ2-3	TRBV18	CASSRGPEDTQYF
TRBJ2-3	TRBV7-2	CASSSVSGGMDTQYF
TRBJ2-3	TRBV13	CASSPLTGATDTQYF
TRBJ2-3	TRBV3-1	CASSQGGGITDTQYF
TRBJ2-2	TRBV7-9	CASSLGLRAGELFF
TRBJ2-7	TRBV10-3	CAISTLRGATGAYEQYF
TRBJ2-5	TRBV7-6	CASSPMTSGEETQYF
TRBJ2-6	TRBV11-2	CATGQGLAGANVLTF
TRBJ1-5	TRBV3-1	CASSPLRSQPQHF
TRBJ2-6	TRBV18	CASSPYRDSGSGANVLTF
TRBJ2-7	TRBV20-1	CSATPGGLPYEQYF
TRBJ1-1	TRBV2	CASSDDGTGDEAFF
TRBJ2-7	TRBV28	CASSAGQLYEQYF
TRBJ2-1	TRBV7-2	CASSPAWGGSYNEQFF
TRBJ1-2	TRBV5-1	CASSAWTGRYGYTF
TRBJ2-2	TRBV5-4	CASSIPGLAGGRQLFF
TRBJ2-5	TRBV5-1	CASSLSTTETQYF
TRBJ2-7	TRBV18	CASSPPSSSYEQYF
TRBJ1-1	TRBV14	CASSPRGGSRVRAFF
TRBJ2-3	TRBV19	CASSNTGTSSNTQYF
TRBJ2-5	TRBV27	CASSPRLGETQYF
TRBJ1-6	TRBV2	CASKSGGVWSSPLHF
TRBJ2-1	TRBV11-3	CASSLTRLAAYNEQFF
TRBJ2-2	TRBV3-1	CASSHEGGSAGELFF
TRBJ2-7	TRBV7-8	CASSPAAGGSYEQYF
TRBJ2-3	TRBV29-1	CSVDGGGPDTQYF
TRBJ1-4	TRBV7-9	CASSPTDEKLFF
TRBJ2-7	TRBV6-6	CASRDSSYEQYF
TRBJ1-2	TRBV20-1	CSQPGQHYGYTF
TRBJ1-4	TRBV5-6	CASSLLDRGMANEKLFF
TRBJ2-2	TRBV12-3/TRBV12-4	CASGTTRAGELFF
TRBJ1-1	TRBV10-3	CAISDSPLRSNTEAFF
TRBJ2-6	TRBV5-1	CASSSGTFSRVLTF
TRBJ2-2	TRBV5-1	CATTTANTGELFF
TRBJ1-1	TRBV11-2	CASSEDTGANTEAFF
TRBJ1-2	TRBV27	CASSGARGSYGYTF
TRBJ2-1	TRBV4-1	CASSLTGTGGLGEQFF
TRBJ2-5	TRBV7-9	CASSDPPGLHKYF
TRBJ2-6	TRBV9	CASSARGAGANVLTF
TRBJ2-1	TRBV12-3/TRBV12-4	CASSSSGGVDNEQFF
TRBJ2-5	TRBV7-9	CASSFTGAEETQYF
TRBJ2-7	TRBV27	CASSPTGGEQYF
TRBJ1-5	TRBV20-1	CSARGLSTGPQRRQPQHF
TRBJ2-2	TRBV20-1	CSARKTPAGELFF
TRBJ2-5	TRBV3-1	CASSQRTPGGTETQYF
TRBJ2-7	TRBV6-1	CASWGRLSSYEQYF
TRBJ2-6	TRBV7-8	CASSLARETGAGANVLTF
TRBJ1-1	TRBV6-5	CASSQDGGKAFF
TRBJ1-2	TRBV12-3/TRBV12-4	CASSAFGDGYTF
TRBJ1-4	TRBV5-1	CASSVAQQGRNEKLFF
TRBJ1-2	TRBV12-3/TRBV12-4	CASSLISGRGDGGYTF
TRBJ1-4	TRBV1	CTSSQELNEKLFF
TRBJ1-1	TRBV15	CATSRLPGQGVATEAFF